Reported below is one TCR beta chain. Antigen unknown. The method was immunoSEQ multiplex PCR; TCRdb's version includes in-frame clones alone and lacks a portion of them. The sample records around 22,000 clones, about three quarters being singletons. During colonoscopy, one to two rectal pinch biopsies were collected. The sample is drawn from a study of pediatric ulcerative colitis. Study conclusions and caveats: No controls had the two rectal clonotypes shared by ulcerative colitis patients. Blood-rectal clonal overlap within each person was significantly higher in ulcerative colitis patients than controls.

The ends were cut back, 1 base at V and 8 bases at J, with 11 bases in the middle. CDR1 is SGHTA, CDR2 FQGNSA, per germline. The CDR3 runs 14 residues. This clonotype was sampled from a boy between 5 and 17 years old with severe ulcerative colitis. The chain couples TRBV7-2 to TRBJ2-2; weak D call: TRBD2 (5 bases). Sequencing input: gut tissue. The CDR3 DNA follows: TGTGCCAGCAGCTTAGGGGGAGTAGCAGGGGAGCTGTTTTTT. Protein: CASSLGGVAGELFF.